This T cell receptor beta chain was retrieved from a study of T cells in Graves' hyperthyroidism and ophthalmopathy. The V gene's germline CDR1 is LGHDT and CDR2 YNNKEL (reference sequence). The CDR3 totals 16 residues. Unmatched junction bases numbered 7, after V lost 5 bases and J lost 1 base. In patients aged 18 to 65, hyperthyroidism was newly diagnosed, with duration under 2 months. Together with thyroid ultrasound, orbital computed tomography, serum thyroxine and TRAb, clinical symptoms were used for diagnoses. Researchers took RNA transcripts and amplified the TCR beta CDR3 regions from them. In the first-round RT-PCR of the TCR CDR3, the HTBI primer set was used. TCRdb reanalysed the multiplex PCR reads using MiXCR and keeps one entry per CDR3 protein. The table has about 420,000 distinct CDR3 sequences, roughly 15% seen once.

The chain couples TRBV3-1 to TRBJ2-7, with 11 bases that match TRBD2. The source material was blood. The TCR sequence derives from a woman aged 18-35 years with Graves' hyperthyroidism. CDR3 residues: CASSLGTSGESYEQYF. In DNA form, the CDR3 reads TGTGCCAGCAGCTTAGGGACTAGCGGTGAATCCTACGAGCAGTACTTC.